The 15 T cell receptor beta chains given below trace back to one sample, sequenced in a study of spatial heterogeneity in lung cancer. Study observations and caveats: Tumor mutation count correlated with how many alpha and beta TCRs expanded intratumorally.

MiXCR, run by TCRdb on the 5' RACE reads, gives a single entry per CDR3 protein. The data hold roughly 2,800 distinct CDR3 sequences, with 5% to 7% observed a single time. Time point denoted: sample taken at primary tumor resection. No cognate antigen is known for these TCRs. The starting material was lung tumor tissue, obtained at surgery. The receptors were gathered from a male donor with early-stage non-small cell lung cancer.

By its share, this clonotype is medium-sized (0.01 to 0.1%). Because this beta chain is a stray read in a library intended to capture alpha chains, its abundance should not be given much weight. The chain has TRBV29-1 and TRBJ1-1; 7 bases align to TRBD1. The CDR3 totals 11 residues. CDR1 is SQVTM and CDR2 is ANQGSEA in the germline V gene. Trimming cost V 6 bases and J 10 bases; bases outside gene matches: 8. The CDR3 reads CSVTGAGTAFF. CDR3 bases: TGCAGCGTCACAGGGGCCGGTACAGCTTTCTTT.

By share, this clonotype ranks as medium-sized. With the library built for alpha chains, this beta chain is off target and its frequency is not meaningful. The rearrangement joins TRBV5-1 to TRBJ1-1, with D possibly TRBD1 on 5 matching bases. Germline lookup yields CDR1 SGHRS and CDR2 YFSETQ. V gave up 4 bases and J gave up 0 bases, with 13 bases separating them. The CDR3 has 15 amino acids. The CDR3 DNA reads TGCGCCAGCAGCCCCCGGGAGGGGATGAACACTGAAGCTTTCTTT. Translating gives CASSPREGMNTEAFF.

By share of the sample, this clonotype is medium-sized. This beta chain is a stray sequence in a library constructed for alpha chains; its clone size is not meaningful. The rearrangement links TRBV7-2 to TRBJ1-5; TRBD1 matches 7 bases. CDR1 is SGHTA and CDR2 is FQGNSA in the germline V gene. The V and J ends lost 2 bases and 1 base, in that order; junction bases with no gene match: 5. The CDR3 length is 16 residues. The CDR3 reads CASSLTGTESNQPQHF. Written as DNA, the CDR3 is TGTGCCAGCAGCTTAACCGGGACAGAAAGCAATCAGCCCCAGCATTTT.

Relative to its sample, this clonotype is medium-sized. Since the library was made to target alpha chains, this beta chain is a stray read and its abundance is not meaningful. The rearrangement joins TRBV9 to TRBJ2-1; D unresolved. The CDR3 is 12 amino acids. Per the germline V gene, CDR1 is SGDLS and CDR2 is YYNGEE. V was cut by 4 bases and J by 6 bases, with 8 bases left in between. Here the CDR3 DNA reads TGTGCCAGCAGCCTCCAAACCAATGAGCAGTTCTTC. It specifies CASSLQTNEQFF.

This clonotype was detected only once. This beta chain is a stray read from a library made for alpha chains; its abundance is not meaningful. The CDR3 nucleotides are TGTGCCAGCAGCCTAGCCACGGCGGCGGCCCTTCTCACAGATACGCAGTATTTT. Protein sequence: CASSLATAAALLTDTQYF. The genes are TRBV9 and TRBJ2-3, with TRBD2 as a possible D gene (5 bases). Between the trimmed V and J ends, which lost 4 bases and 2 bases, there was a span of 23 bases. Germline CDR1 reads SGDLS; CDR2 reads YYNGEE. The CDR3 runs 18 residues.

This clonotype is termed medium-sized. This beta chain turned up in a library designed for alpha chains; as an off-target read, its abundance says little. V gene TRBV7-2 combines with J gene TRBJ2-3; 12 nucleotides agree with TRBD2. V lost 5 bases and J lost 6; bases outside the gene matches: 9. This CDR3 comprises 16 residues. Germline V lookup: CDR1 SGHTA, CDR2 FQGNSA. The CDR3 region is CASSQRTSGVGDTQYF. DNA of the CDR3: TGTGCCAGCAGCCAACGGACTAGCGGGGTGGGGGATACGCAGTATTTT.

Judged by abundance, this clonotype is medium-sized. This beta chain appears as a stray read in a library generated for alpha chains; its size is not informative. This chain connects TRBV27 to TRBJ2-7; D gene uncertain. The CDR3 loop spans 15 amino acids. Deletions cut 4 bases from V and 0 bases from J, with 13 bases between. CDR1 and CDR2 (germline): MNHEY, SMNVEV (reference sequence). CDR3 loop: CASSSRAKHSYEQYF. The CDR3 DNA reads as TGTGCCAGCAGTTCCCGGGCGAAACACTCCTACGAGCAGTACTTC.

This clonotype is classed as medium-sized (0.01 to 0.1%). The library was designed around alpha chains, so this beta chain is a stray read whose abundance carries little weight. The chain recombines TRBV24-1 with TRBJ1-5; 7 bases are shared with TRBD1. J was trimmed by 3 bases and V by 12 bases; bases with no gene match: 7. The CDR3 has 13 amino acids. Germline CDR1 reads KGHDR; CDR2 reads SFDVKD. CDR3 nucleotides: TGTGCCGCGCAGGACAGGTCCAATCAGCCCCAGCATTTT. This encodes CAAQDRSNQPQHF.

By share, this clonotype ranks as medium-sized. This beta chain is a stray read from a library made for alpha chains; its abundance is not meaningful. V gene TRBV2 combines with J gene TRBJ2-3, with D perhaps matching TRBD2 (5 bases). The CDR3 has 12 amino acids. From germline, CDR1 is SNHLY and CDR2 FYNNEI. V lost 7 bases and J 2 bases, leaving 7 bases between the germline ends. CDR3 residues: CASKRDTDTQYF. The CDR3 region has the DNA TGTGCCAGCAAGAGGGACACAGATACGCAGTATTTT.

This clonotype is labeled medium-sized. This beta chain was picked up by a library intended for alpha chains and is off target, so its count carries little meaning. This rearrangement joins TRBV18 to TRBJ2-2; 10 bases align to TRBD1. Germline CDR1 KGHSH, CDR2 LQKENI. The CDR3 totals 16 residues. J was trimmed by 2 bases and V by 0 bases; bases with no gene match: 0. DNA for the CDR3: TGTGCCAGCTCACCACCGACAGGGGGCAACACCGGGGAGCTGTTTTTT. Protein: CASSPPTGGNTGELFF.

This clonotype rates as medium-sized. This beta chain is a stray read from a library made for alpha chains; its abundance is not meaningful. The V gene is TRBV6-5, the J gene TRBJ1-2; 8 bases fit TRBD1. The J segment lost 6 bases and the V segment lost 2 bases, leaving 8 bases of the junction unmatched. The CDR3 loop spans 15 amino acids. CDR1 is MNHEY, CDR2 SVGAGI, per germline. Here the CDR3 reads CASSYGQGIGNGYTF. The CDR3 coding sequence is TGTGCCAGCAGTTACGGACAGGGTATAGGGAATGGCTACACCTTC.

By share, this clonotype ranks as medium-sized. Since the library was made to target alpha chains, this beta chain is a stray read and its abundance is not meaningful. J is TRBJ1-6 and V is TRBV7-9; perhaps TRBD1 as D (6 bases). V was pared by 5 bases and J by 8 bases, with 16 bases between. The CDR3 extends over 15 amino acids. Germline CDR1 SEHNR, CDR2 FQNEAQ (reference sequence). This CDR3 is CASSATRAGDSPLHF. The CDR3, as DNA: TGTGCCAGCAGCGCCACTAGGGCAGGGGATTCACCCCTCCACTTT.

By share, this clonotype ranks as medium-sized (0.01 to 0.1%). A library made for alpha chains picked up this beta chain off target, so its size means little. The chain joins TRBV28 to TRBJ2-7; no firm D call. Germline CDR1 MDHEN, CDR2 SYDVKM. The CDR3 contains 11 residues. The V gene lost 6 bases and the J gene lost 4 bases, with 7 bases spanning the gap. For the CDR3, the DNA is TGTGCCAGCAGCCGCAATTACGAGCAGTACTTC. This encodes CASSRNYEQYF. Together with reference TRBV28 and TRBJ2-7, the CDR3 gives the full variable domain: DVKVTQSSRYLVKRTGEKVFLECVQDMDHENMFWYRQDPGLGLRLIYFSYDVKMKEKGDIPEGYSVSREKKERFSLILESASTNQTSMYLCASSRNYEQYFGPGTRLTVT.

The sample holds a few counts of this clonotype. The library was built for alpha chains, so this beta chain is an off-target read and its size means little. This rearrangement joins TRBV20-1 to TRBJ1-5; D possibly corresponds to TRBD1 (5 bases). The CDR3 has 15 amino acids. CDR1 DFQATT and CDR2 SNEGSKA come from the germline V gene (reference sequence). Trimming removed 3 bases from V and 0 bases from J, with 12 bases in between. CDR3 residues: CSASRQLNSNQPQHF. In DNA, the CDR3 is TGCAGTGCTAGCCGACAGCTAAATAGCAATCAGCCCCAGCATTTT.

Concerning this clonotype itself: This beta chain lies outside the target of a library built for alpha chains; its clone size means little. This chain connects TRBV28 to TRBJ1-5; D uncertain. CDR1 is MDHEN, CDR2 SYDVKM, per germline. The CDR3 is 12 amino acids. Trimming shortened V by 5 bases and J by 7 bases, and 9 bases separated the two germline ends. The CDR3 nucleotides read TGTGCCAGCAGTGTAAGGGTGCAGCCCCAGCATTTT. Translation: CASSVRVQPQHF. The complete variable domain, with remaining parts taken from reference TRBV28 and TRBJ1-5, reads DVKVTQSSRYLVKRTGEKVFLECVQDMDHENMFWYRQDPGLGLRLIYFSYDVKMKEKGDIPEGYSVSREKKERFSLILESASTNQTSMYLCASSVRVQPQHFGDGTRLSIL.